Shown below are 4 T cell receptor beta chains from a single sample sequenced in a study of OX40 agonist ivuxolimab in advanced cancers. Produced via immunoSEQ multiplex PCR; TCRdb's table is partial and in-frame only. The table has around 47,000 clones, more than 85% seen once. This specimen was CD4+ or CD8+ T cells sorted from blood, taken in a trial of the OX40 agonist ivuxolimab. The receptors stem from an adult with an advanced solid tumor such as melanoma, head and neck, liver or kidney cancer.

The V call is TRBV6-4, the J call TRBJ2-3; D possibly corresponds to TRBD2 (6 bases). The CDR3 runs 13 residues. Trimming took off 0 bases at V and 7 bases at J, with 8 bases between the two ends. Germline V gives CDR1 MRHNA, CDR2 SNTAGT. This CDR3 is CASSDSSGYTQYF. In DNA, the CDR3 is TGTGCCAGCAGTGACTCGAGCGGGTATACGCAGTATTTT.

CDR3 region: CASSQLGGNYEQYF. The DNA of the CDR3 is TGTGCCAGCAGCCAATTAGGTGGAAACTACGAGCAGTACTTC. The chain couples TRBV14 to TRBJ2-7; D is ambiguous. V was shortened by 2 bases and J by 3 bases, with 11 bases between the two germline ends. CDR1 is SGHDN and CDR2 is FVKESK in the germline V gene. CDR3 length equals 14 residues.

By share, this clone counts as medium-sized (0.01 to 0.1%). The J gene is TRBJ1-1, the V gene TRBV19; the match to TRBD1 covers 9 bases. Trimming took 4 bases from V and 3 from J; bases not matched to a gene: 6. Germline CDR1 reads LNHDA; CDR2 reads SQIVND (reference sequence). The CDR3 totals 15 residues. As DNA, the CDR3 is TGTGCCAGTAGTACCTCGGACAGGGGTGACACTGAAGCTTTCTTT. This sequence encodes CASSTSDRGDTEAFF.

CDR3: CASSFSTSGGLGELFF. For the CDR3, the DNA is TGTGCCAGCAGCTTCTCTACTAGCGGGGGCTTAGGGGAGCTGTTTTTT. The chain is built from TRBV13 and TRBJ2-2, with TRBD2 identical over 11 bases. V lost 3 bases and J lost 8; bases outside the gene matches: 8. The germline V gene has CDR1 PRHDT and CDR2 FYEKMQ (reference sequence). The CDR3 runs to 16 residues.